The T cell receptor (beta chain) under discussion was sequenced for a study of identifying expanded T cells in peripheral blood. This clone was observed once. The antigen remains unidentified. Only in-frame clones appear in the TCRdb table, and some are missing; sequencing was by immunoSEQ multiplex PCR. The table shows 100,000 to 150,000 clones, with roughly 80% occurring only once. Study results and limitations: Technical replicates showed roughly 1.2 changed clones; two weeks about 16; four weeks 19. Across healthy donors, higher total template counts meant significantly greater roughly 2-week count variance.

Germline V gene data show CDR1 as PRHDT and CDR2 as FYEKMQ (reference sequence). This CDR3 is built from 15 residues. The trim removed 4 bases at V and 4 bases at J, leaving 8 bases unmatched. Collection occurred without any documented infections or immune events in donors. V gene TRBV13 combines with J gene TRBJ2-3, with 7 bases lining up with TRBD1. Sequenced sample: blood. The origin of this receptor is a person aged 18 to 75 in good health. Here the CDR3 DNA reads TGTGCCAGCAGCTCCCGGGACAGAGAACCAGATACGCAGTATTTT. As protein: CASSSRDREPDTQYF. Combining the CDR3 with reference TRBV13 and TRBJ2-3 gives the whole variable domain AAGVIQSPRHLIKEKRETATLKCYPIPRHDTVYWYQQGPGQDPQFLISFYEKMQSDKGSIPDRFSAQQFSDYHSELNMSSLELGDSALYFCASSSRDREPDTQYFGPGTRLTVL.